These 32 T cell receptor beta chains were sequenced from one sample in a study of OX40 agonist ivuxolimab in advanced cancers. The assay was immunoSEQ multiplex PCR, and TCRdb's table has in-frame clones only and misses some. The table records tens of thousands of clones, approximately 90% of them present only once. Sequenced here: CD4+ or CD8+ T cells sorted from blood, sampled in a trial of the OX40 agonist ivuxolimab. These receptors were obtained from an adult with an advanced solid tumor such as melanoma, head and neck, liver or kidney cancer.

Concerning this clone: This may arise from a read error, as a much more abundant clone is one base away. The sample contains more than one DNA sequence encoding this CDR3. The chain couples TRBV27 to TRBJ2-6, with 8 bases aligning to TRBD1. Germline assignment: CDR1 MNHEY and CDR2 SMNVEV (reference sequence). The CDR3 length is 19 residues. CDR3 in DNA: TGTGCCAGCAGTTTCCTACCGGCAGGGGGCTCCCCTGGGGCTAACGTCCTGACTTTC. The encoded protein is CASSFLPAGGSPGANVLTF.

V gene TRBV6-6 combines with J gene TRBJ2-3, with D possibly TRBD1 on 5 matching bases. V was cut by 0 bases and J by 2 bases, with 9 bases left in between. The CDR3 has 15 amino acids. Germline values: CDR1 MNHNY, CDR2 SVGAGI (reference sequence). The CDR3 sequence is CASSYSRAVTDTQYF. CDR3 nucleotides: TGTGCCAGCAGTTACTCCAGGGCAGTCACAGATACGCAGTATTTT.

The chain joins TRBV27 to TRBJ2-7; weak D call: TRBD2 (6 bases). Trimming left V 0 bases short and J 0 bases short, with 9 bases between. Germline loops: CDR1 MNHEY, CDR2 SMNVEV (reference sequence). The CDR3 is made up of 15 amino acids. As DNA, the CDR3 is TGTGCCAGCAGTTTATCCGGGGGTCTCTCCTACGAGCAGTACTTC. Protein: CASSLSGGLSYEQYF.

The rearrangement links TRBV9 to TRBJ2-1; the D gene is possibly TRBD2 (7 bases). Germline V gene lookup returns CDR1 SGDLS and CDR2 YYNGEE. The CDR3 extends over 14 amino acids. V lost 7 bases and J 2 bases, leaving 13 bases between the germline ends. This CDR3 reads CASAGGGAYNEQFF. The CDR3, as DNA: TGTGCCAGCGCCGGAGGGGGGGCCTACAATGAGCAGTTCTTC.

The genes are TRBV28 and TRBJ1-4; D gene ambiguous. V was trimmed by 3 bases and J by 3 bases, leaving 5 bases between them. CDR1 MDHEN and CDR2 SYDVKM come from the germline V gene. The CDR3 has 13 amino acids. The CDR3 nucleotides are TGTGCCAGCAGTTTTACAGCTAATGAAAAACTGTTTTTT. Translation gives CASSFTANEKLFF.

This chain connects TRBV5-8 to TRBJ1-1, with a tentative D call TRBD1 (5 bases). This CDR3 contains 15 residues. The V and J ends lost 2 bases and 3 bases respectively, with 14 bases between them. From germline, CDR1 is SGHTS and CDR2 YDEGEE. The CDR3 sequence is CASSFWDGVDTEAFF. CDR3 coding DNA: TGTGCCAGCAGCTTCTGGGACGGGGTGGACACTGAAGCTTTCTTT. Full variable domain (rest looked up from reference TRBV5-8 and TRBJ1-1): EAGVTQSPTHLIKTRGQQATLRCSPISGHTSVYWYQQALGLGLQFLLWYDEGEERNRGNFPPRFSGRQFPNYSSELNVNALELEDSALYLCASSFWDGVDTEAFFGQGTRLTVV.

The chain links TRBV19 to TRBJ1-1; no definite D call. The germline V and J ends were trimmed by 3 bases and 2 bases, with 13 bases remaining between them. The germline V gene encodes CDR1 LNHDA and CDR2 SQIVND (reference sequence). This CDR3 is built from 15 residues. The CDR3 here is CASSMGKEKNTEAFF. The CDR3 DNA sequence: TGTGCCAGTAGTATGGGAAAGGAGAAAAACACTGAAGCTTTCTTT. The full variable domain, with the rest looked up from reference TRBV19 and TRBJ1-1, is DGGITQSPKYLFRKEGQNVTLSCEQNLNHDAMYWYRQDPGQGLRLIYYSQIVNDFQKGDIAEGYSVSREKKESFPLTVTSAQKNPTAFYLCASSMGKEKNTEAFFGQGTRLTVV.

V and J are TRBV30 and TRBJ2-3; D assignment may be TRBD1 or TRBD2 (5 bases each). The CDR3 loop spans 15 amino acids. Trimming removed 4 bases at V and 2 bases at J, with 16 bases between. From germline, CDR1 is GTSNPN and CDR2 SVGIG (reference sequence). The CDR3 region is CAWTEGRASTDTQYF. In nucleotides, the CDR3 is TGTGCCTGGACCGAGGGGCGGGCCTCCACAGATACGCAGTATTTT.

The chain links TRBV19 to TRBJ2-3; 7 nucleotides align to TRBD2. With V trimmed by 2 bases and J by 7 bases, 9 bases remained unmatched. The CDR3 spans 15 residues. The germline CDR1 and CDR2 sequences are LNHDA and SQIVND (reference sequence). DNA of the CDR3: TGTGCCAGTAGTATAACTAGCGCACCAGGGAATACGCAGTATTTT. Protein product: CASSITSAPGNTQYF.

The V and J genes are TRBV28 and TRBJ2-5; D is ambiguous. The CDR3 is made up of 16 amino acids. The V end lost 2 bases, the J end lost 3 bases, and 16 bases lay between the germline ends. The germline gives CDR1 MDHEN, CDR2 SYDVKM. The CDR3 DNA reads TGTGCCAGCAGTTTAGGTGGTGCGGAAGGAAAAGAGACCCAGTACTTC. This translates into CASSLGGAEGKETQYF.

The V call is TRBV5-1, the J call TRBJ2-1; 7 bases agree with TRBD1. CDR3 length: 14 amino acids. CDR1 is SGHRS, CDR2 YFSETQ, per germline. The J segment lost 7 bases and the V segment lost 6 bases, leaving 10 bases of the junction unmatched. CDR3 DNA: TGCGCCAGCAAGGGAGAGGGGGCCGGGAATGAGCAGTTCTTC. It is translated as CASKGEGAGNEQFF.

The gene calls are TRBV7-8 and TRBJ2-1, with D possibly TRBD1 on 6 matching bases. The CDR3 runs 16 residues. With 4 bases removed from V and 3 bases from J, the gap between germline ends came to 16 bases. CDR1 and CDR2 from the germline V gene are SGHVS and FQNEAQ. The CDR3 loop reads CASSSSLGGFYNEQFF. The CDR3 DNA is TGTGCCAGCAGCTCTAGCCTAGGGGGATTCTACAATGAGCAGTTCTTC.

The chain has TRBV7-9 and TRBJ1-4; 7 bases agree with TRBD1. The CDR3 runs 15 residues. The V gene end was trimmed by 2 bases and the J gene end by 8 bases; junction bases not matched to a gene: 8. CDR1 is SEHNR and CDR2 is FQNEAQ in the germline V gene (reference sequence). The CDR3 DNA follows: TGTGCCAGCAGCTTAAGTAGGGGGCAGGGAGAAAAACTGTTTTTT. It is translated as CASSLSRGQGEKLFF.

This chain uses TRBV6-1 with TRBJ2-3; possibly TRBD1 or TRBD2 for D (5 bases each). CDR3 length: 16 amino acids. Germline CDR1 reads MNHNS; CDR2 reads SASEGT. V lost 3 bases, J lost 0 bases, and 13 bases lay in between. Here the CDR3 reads CASSDGDRGSTDTQYF. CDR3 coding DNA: TGTGCCAGCAGTGACGGGGATAGGGGCAGCACAGATACGCAGTATTTT.

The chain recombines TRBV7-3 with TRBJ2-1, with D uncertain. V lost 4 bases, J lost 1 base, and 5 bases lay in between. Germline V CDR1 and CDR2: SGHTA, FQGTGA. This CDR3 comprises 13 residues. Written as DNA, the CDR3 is TGTGCCAGCAGCTCTTCTTCCTACAATGAGCAGTTCTTC. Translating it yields CASSSSSYNEQFF.

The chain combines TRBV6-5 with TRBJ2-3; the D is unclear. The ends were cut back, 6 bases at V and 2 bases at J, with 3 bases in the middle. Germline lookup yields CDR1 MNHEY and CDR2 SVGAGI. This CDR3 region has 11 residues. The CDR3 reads CASRDTDTQYF. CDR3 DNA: TGTGCCAGCAGGGACACAGATACGCAGTATTTT.

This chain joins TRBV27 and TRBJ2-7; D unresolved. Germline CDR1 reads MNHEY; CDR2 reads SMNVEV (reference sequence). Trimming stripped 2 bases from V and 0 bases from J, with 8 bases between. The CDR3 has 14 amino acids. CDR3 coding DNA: TGTGCCAGCAGTTTAAGGGCGTTCTCCTACGAGCAGTACTTC. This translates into CASSLRAFSYEQYF.

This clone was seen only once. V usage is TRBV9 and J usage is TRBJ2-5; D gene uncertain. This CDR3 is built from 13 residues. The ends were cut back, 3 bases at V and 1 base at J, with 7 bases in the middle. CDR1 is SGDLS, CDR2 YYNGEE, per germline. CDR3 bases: TGTGCCAGCAGCGCAGATAGCCAAGAGACCCAGTACTTC. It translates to CASSADSQETQYF.

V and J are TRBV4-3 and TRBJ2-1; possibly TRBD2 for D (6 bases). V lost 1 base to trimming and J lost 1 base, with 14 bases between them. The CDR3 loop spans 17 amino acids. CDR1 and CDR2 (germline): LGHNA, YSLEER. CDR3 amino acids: CASSQVASVSSYNEQFF. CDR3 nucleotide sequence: TGCGCCAGCAGCCAAGTGGCTAGCGTATCTTCCTACAATGAGCAGTTCTTC.

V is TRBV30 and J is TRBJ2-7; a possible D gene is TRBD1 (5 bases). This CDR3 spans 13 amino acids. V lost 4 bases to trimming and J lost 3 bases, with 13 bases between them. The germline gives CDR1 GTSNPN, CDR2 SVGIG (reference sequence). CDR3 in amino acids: CAWISLDNYEQYF. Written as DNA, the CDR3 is TGTGCCTGGATCAGTCTGGACAACTACGAGCAGTACTTC.

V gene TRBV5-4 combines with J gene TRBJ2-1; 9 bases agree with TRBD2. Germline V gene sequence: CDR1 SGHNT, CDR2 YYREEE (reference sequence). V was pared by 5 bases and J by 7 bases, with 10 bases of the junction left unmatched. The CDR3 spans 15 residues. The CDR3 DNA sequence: TGTGCCAGCAGAGGGACTAGCCGAACCCAGAATGAGCAGTTCTTC. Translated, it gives CASRGTSRTQNEQFF.

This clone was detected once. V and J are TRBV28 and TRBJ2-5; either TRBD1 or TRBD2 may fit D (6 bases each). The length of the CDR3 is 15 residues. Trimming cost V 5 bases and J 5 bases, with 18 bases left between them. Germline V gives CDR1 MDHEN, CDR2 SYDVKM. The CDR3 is CASSPSRGVLETQYF. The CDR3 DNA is TGTGCCAGCAGTCCTTCAAGGGGGGTTTTGGAGACCCAGTACTTC.

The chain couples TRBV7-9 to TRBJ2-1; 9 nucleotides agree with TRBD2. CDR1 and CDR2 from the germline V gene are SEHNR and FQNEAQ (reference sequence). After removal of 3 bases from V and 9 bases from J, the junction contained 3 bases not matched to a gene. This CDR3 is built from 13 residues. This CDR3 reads CASSFSGRAEQFF. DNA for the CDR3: TGTGCCAGCAGCTTTAGCGGGAGAGCTGAGCAGTTCTTC.

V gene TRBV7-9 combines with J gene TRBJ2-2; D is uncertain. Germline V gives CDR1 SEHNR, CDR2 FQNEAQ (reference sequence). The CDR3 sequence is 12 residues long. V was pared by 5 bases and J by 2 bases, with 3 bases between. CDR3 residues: CASSGNTGELFF. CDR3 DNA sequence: TGTGCCAGCAGCGGAAACACCGGGGAGCTGTTTTTT.

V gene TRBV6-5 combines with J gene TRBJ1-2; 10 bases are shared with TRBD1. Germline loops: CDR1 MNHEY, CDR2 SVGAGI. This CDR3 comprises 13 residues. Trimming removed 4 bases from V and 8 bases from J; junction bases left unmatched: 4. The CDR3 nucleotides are TGTGCCAGCAGTTGGGACAGGGGAATCGGCTACACCTTC. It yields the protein CASSWDRGIGYTF.

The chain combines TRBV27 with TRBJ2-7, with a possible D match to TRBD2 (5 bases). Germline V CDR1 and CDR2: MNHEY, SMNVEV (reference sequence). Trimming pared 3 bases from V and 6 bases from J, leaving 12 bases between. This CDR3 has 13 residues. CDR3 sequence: CASSLSSFSEQYF. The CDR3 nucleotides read TGTGCCAGCAGTTTGTCTAGCTTTAGCGAGCAGTACTTC.

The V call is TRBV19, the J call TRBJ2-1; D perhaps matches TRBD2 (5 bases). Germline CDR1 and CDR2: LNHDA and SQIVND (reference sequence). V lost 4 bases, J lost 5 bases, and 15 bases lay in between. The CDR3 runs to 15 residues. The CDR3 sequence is CASSTLTLRDNEQFF. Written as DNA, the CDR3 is TGTGCCAGTAGTACCCTGACGTTGAGGGACAATGAGCAGTTCTTC.

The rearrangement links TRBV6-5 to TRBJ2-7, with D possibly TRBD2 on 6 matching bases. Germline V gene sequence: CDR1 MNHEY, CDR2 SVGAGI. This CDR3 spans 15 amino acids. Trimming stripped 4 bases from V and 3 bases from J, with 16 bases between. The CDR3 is CASSSRDGLYYEQYF. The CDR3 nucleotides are TGTGCCAGCAGTTCCCGGGACGGACTATACTACGAGCAGTACTTC.

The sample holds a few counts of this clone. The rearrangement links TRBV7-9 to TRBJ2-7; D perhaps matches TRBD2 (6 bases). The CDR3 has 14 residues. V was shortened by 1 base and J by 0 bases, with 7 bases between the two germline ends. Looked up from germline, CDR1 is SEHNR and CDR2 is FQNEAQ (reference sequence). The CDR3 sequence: CASSLGDSSYEQYF. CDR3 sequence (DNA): TGTGCCAGCAGCTTAGGGGACTCCTCCTACGAGCAGTACTTC.

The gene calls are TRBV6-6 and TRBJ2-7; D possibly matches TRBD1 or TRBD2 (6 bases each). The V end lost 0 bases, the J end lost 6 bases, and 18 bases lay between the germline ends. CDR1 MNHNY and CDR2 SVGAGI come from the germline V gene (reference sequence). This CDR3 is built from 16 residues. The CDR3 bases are TGTGCCAGCAGTTACTCGTTGGGGGGCGCGGTGGTCGAGCAGTACTTC. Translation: CASSYSLGGAVVEQYF.

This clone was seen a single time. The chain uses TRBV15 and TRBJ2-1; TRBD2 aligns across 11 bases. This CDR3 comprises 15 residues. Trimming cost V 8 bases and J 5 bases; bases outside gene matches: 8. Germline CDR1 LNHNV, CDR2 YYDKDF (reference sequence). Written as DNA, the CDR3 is TGTGCCACCCACCGGGGACTAGCGGATAACAATGAGCAGTTCTTC. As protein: CATHRGLADNNEQFF.

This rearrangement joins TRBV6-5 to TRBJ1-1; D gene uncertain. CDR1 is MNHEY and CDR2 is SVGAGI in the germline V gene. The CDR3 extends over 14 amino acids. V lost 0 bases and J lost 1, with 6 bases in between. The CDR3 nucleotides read TGTGCCAGCAGTTACTCAAATAGGAACACTGAAGCTTTCTTT. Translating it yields CASSYSNRNTEAFF.